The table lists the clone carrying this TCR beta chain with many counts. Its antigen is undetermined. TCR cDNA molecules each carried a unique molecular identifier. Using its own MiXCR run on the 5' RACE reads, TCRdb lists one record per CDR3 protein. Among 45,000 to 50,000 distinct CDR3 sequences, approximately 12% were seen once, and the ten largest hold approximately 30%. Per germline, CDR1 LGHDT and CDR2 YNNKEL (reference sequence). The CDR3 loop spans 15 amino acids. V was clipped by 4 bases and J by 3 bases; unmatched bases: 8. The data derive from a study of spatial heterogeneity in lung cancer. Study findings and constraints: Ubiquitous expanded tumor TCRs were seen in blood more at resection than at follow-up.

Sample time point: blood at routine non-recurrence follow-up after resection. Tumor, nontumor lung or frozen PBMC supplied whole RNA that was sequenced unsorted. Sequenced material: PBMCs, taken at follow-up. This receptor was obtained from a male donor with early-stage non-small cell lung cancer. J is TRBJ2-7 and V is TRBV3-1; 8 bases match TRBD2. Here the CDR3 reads CASSLGRGGGYEQYF. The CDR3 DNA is TGTGCCAGCAGCCTCGGGAGGGGAGGAGGCTACGAGCAGTACTTC.